This T cell receptor (beta chain) is drawn from a study of T cells in localized non-small cell lung cancer. The study's findings and limits: Uninvolved adjacent lung had more T cell clonality than any other tissue, topping tumor. One tumor region alone was sequenced, and heterogeneity therefore remains possible.

Profiling relied on immunoSEQ multiplex PCR, and the TCRdb table lists in-frame clones only, not all of them. The data hold fewer than 90,000 clones, with about four fifths observed a single time. Germline loops: CDR1 SGHDT, CDR2 YYEEEE. J was trimmed by 3 bases and V by 1 base; bases with no gene match: 5. This CDR3 region has 15 residues. Remarks on this clone: Its antigen is currently unknown.

The clonotype originates from a man aged 40 to 70 with stage I lung adenocarcinoma. The V gene is TRBV5-6, the J gene TRBJ2-3, with 7 bases that match TRBD1. The sample was peripheral blood, taken before any cancer treatment. This CDR3 reads CASSLYRGITDTQYF. CDR3 in DNA: TGTGCCAGCAGCTTGTACAGGGGAATAACAGATACGCAGTATTTT.